This T cell receptor beta chain originates from a study of blood T cell repertoires in COVID-19. Study-level information: Specimens from acute and convalescent COVID-19 originated in the United States, Italy and Spain. PBMCs, B-cell-depleted T cells, or T cells provided the cDNA or gDNA that made up the material.

V lost 2 bases and J 1 base, leaving 8 bases between the germline ends. Per germline, CDR1 SQVTM and CDR2 ANQGSEA. The CDR3 runs to 13 residues. In the study's own analysis: Estimation of nucleated cell counts was performed using reference gene primer amplification. Here immunoSEQ multiplex PCR was the method, and the copy in TCRdb shows in-frame clones only, minus some. V and J calls and clone size follow that table, whereas D and trimming were derived from the DNA. The sample carries about 140,000 clones, around 80% recorded once. Before they entered the study, exposed participants had met a COVID-19 case within 2 weeks.

Source material: PBMCs or T cells enriched from blood (not recorded which). This TCR derives from a woman aged 18-29 years who had been exposed to COVID-19. The V gene is TRBV29-1, the J gene TRBJ1-2; D gene uncertain. The CDR3 loop reads CSVEIYLNYGYTF. CDR3 coding DNA: TGCAGCGTTGAAATCTACCTTAACTATGGCTACACCTTC.